What follows are 18 T cell receptor beta chains derived from one specimen sequenced in a study of blood T cell repertoires in COVID-19. Sequenced by immunoSEQ multiplex PCR; TCRdb stores in-frame clones only, minus some. Of some 95,000 clones in the sample, more than 85% were seen once. The sequencing input was peripheral blood. Source of these receptors: a human donor with active COVID-19. The donor label of this sample is uncertain.

The chain combines TRBV7-3 with TRBJ2-1, with 8 positions matching TRBD2. The CDR3 totals 15 residues. V trimming: 3 bases; J trimming: 4 bases; junction bases outside the gene matches: 5. CDR1 is SGHTA and CDR2 is FQGTGA in the germline V gene. This CDR3 reads CASSFTGGPYNEQFF. CDR3 nucleotide sequence: TGTGCCAGCAGCTTCACGGGGGGGCCGTACAATGAGCAGTTCTTC.

As concerns this clone: Additional DNA sequences in this sample encode the identical CDR3. The CDR3 DNA reads TGCGCCAGCAGCCCGACAGGAGGTTACGCGGAGCAGTACTTC. Encoded protein: CASSPTGGYAEQYF. The chain joins TRBV5-1 to TRBJ2-7; maybe TRBD1 (6 bases). Germline CDR1 SGHRS, CDR2 YFSETQ. The CDR3 is made up of 14 amino acids. Trimming shortened V by 4 bases and J by 7 bases, and 18 bases separated the two germline ends. The full variable domain, with the rest looked up from reference TRBV5-1 and TRBJ2-7, is KAGVTQTPRYLIKTRGQQVTLSCSPISGHRSVSWYQQTPGQGLQFLFEYFSETQRNKGNFPGRFSGRQFSNSRSEMNVSTLELGDSALYLCASSPTGGYAEQYFGPGTRLTVT.

The chain joins TRBV7-3 to TRBJ2-7; 9 nucleotides line up with TRBD1. This CDR3 has 17 residues. V dropped 5 bases and J dropped 4; count of bases not matched to a gene: 15. Germline V lookup: CDR1 SGHTA, CDR2 FQGTGA. The CDR3 sequence: CASSPFIRGQGTYEQYF. CDR3 nucleotide sequence: TGTGCCAGCAGCCCTTTTATCAGGGGACAGGGAACTTACGAGCAGTACTTC. Full variable domain (missing parts from reference TRBV7-3 and TRBJ2-7): GAGVSQTPSNKVTEKGKYVELRCDPISGHTALYWYRQSLGQGPEFLIYFQGTGAADDSGLPNDRFFAVRPEGSVSTLKIQRTERGDSAVYLCASSPFIRGQGTYEQYFGPGTRLTVT.

The chain uses TRBV27 and TRBJ1-6; possibly TRBD1 for D (6 bases). CDR3 size: 15 residues. The V end lost 1 base, the J end lost 6 bases, and 10 bases lay between the germline ends. The germline V gene encodes CDR1 MNHEY and CDR2 SMNVEV (reference sequence). CDR3: CASSLWGPINSPLHF. DNA of the CDR3: TGTGCCAGCAGTTTATGGGGGCCGATTAATTCACCCCTCCACTTT.

The J gene is TRBJ2-7, the V gene TRBV19, with 14 bases lining up with TRBD2. This CDR3 is 16 amino acids long. The trim removed 4 bases at V and 5 bases at J, leaving 7 bases unmatched. Germline values: CDR1 LNHDA, CDR2 SQIVND (reference sequence). This CDR3 is CASSKQAGLAGDEQYF. The CDR3 nucleotides are TGTGCCAGTAGTAAACAGGCGGGACTAGCGGGGGACGAGCAGTACTTC.

The chain employs TRBV7-2 and TRBJ1-6; D gene ambiguous. The germline gives CDR1 SGHTA, CDR2 FQGNSA. V was pared by 4 bases and J by 7 bases, with 17 bases between. The CDR3 sequence is 16 residues long. The CDR3 DNA reads TGTGCCAGCAGCTCAAGAGCCAGACAAAACAATTCACCCCTCCACTTT. Protein product: CASSSRARQNNSPLHF.

The sample holds one count of this clone. The chain carries TRBV6-2 or TRBV6-3 and TRBJ2-7; 7 bases align to TRBD1. CDR3 length: 14 amino acids. Germline-derived CDR1 and CDR2 are MNHEY and SVGEGT. The J segment lost 2 bases and the V segment lost 4 bases, leaving 5 bases of the junction unmatched. CDR3 region: CASSFRDSPYEQYF. The CDR3 nucleotides read TGTGCCAGCAGTTTCCGGGACAGTCCCTACGAGCAGTACTTC.

The J gene is TRBJ2-1, the V gene TRBV11-3, with 8 bases lining up with TRBD2. The ends lost 5 bases at V and 7 bases at J; junction bases unmatched: 10. CDR1 SGHNT and CDR2 YENEEA come from the germline V gene. The CDR3 spans 15 residues. CDR3 DNA: TGTGCCAGCAGCCCCTCCGGGGGGGGGAATAATGAGCAGTTCTTC. This codes for CASSPSGGGNNEQFF.

This clone was observed a single time. The chain recombines TRBV27 with TRBJ1-2; D remains unclear. The CDR3 is 14 residues long. The germline V and J ends were trimmed by 5 bases and 7 bases, with 17 bases remaining between them. Germline loops: CDR1 MNHEY, CDR2 SMNVEV (reference sequence). CDR3: CASSPPGSYSGYTF. Here the CDR3 DNA reads TGTGCCAGCAGTCCCCCGGGAAGCTATTCTGGCTACACCTTC.

The chain joins TRBV10-3 to TRBJ1-1; D remains unclear. Germline CDR1 reads ENHRY; CDR2 reads SYGVKD. The V end lost 4 bases, the J end lost 3 bases, and 15 bases lay between the germline ends. The CDR3 is made up of 15 amino acids. CDR3 DNA: TGTGCCATCAGTGGGGTCGGAGGGAAGTACACTGAAGCTTTCTTT. Translation: CAISGVGGKYTEAFF.

The rearrangement uses TRBV3-1 (or the pseudogene TRBV3-2) and TRBJ2-2; D remains ambiguous. Germline CDR1 LGHDT, CDR2 YNNKEL (reference sequence). This CDR3 contains 16 residues. Trimming left V 3 bases short and J 0 bases short, with 11 bases between. The CDR3 sequence is CASSHRGPANTGELFF. The CDR3 region has the DNA TGTGCCAGCAGCCATCGTGGGCCCGCGAACACCGGGGAGCTGTTTTTT.

The rearrangement uses TRBV27 and TRBJ2-7; TRBD2 might be the D (7 bases). Per germline, CDR1 MNHEY and CDR2 SMNVEV (reference sequence). Between the trimmed V and J ends, which lost 1 base and 2 bases, there was a span of 9 bases. The CDR3 contains 14 residues. CDR3 sequence reads: CASSLLGGPYEQYF. The CDR3 nucleotides read TGTGCCAGCAGTTTATTGGGGGGGCCCTACGAGCAGTACTTC.

The chain has TRBV3-1 (or the pseudogene TRBV3-2) and TRBJ2-5; 10 nucleotides align to TRBD2. The CDR3 totals 17 residues. V trimming: 0 bases; J trimming: 4 bases; junction bases outside the gene matches: 8. Per the germline V gene, CDR1 is LGHDT and CDR2 is YNNKEL (reference sequence). The CDR3 DNA reads as TGTGCCAGCAGCCAAGATCGGAGCGGGGGGGCCCGAGAGACCCAGTACTTC. Translation: CASSQDRSGGARETQYF.

V gene TRBV6-5 combines with J gene TRBJ1-1; a possible D gene is TRBD1 (5 bases). Trimming took off 5 bases at V and 10 bases at J, with 17 bases between the two ends. The CDR3 covers 13 residues. Germline-derived CDR1 and CDR2 are MNHEY and SVGAGI. The CDR3 DNA sequence: TGTGCCAGCAGTCTTGGGGGGAGGGTGCCAGCTTTCTTT. The encoded protein is CASSLGGRVPAFF.

The chain links TRBV5-1 to TRBJ2-7; D might be TRBD2 (5 bases). V lost 4 bases to trimming and J lost 2 bases, with 10 bases between them. Germline loops: CDR1 SGHRS, CDR2 YFSETQ. This CDR3 contains 13 residues. The CDR3 DNA is TGCGCCAGCAGCAGCGTCGGGACCTACGAGCAGTACTTC. It codes for CASSSVGTYEQYF. The whole variable domain, filled in from reference TRBV5-1 and TRBJ2-7, reads KAGVTQTPRYLIKTRGQQVTLSCSPISGHRSVSWYQQTPGQGLQFLFEYFSETQRNKGNFPGRFSGRQFSNSRSEMNVSTLELGDSALYLCASSSVGTYEQYFGPGTRLTVT.

This clone was seen only a few times. The V and J genes are TRBV6-1 and TRBJ2-7, with TRBD2 as a possible D gene (5 bases). V was clipped by 0 bases and J by 3 bases, with 12 bases between them. The CDR3 contains 15 residues. Germline CDR1 is MNHNS and CDR2 is SASEGT. This CDR3 is CASSEAGKAIYEQYF. The CDR3, as DNA: TGTGCCAGCAGTGAAGCCGGGAAGGCAATCTACGAGCAGTACTTC.

This clone was detected once. The rearrangement uses TRBV7-9 and TRBJ2-1, with 9 bases fitting TRBD1. This CDR3 has 16 amino acids. V lost 5 bases and J lost 3; bases outside the gene matches: 8. Germline loops: CDR1 SEHNR, CDR2 FQNEAQ (reference sequence). The chain's CDR3 is CASSPGTGRNYNEQFF. The CDR3 region has the DNA TGTGCCAGCAGCCCGGGGACAGGGCGAAACTACAATGAGCAGTTCTTC.

The chain employs TRBV2 and TRBJ1-6, with a tentative D call TRBD1 (6 bases). V was cut by 8 bases and J by 6 bases, with 17 bases left in between. Germline V gene lookup returns CDR1 SNHLY and CDR2 FYNNEI. The CDR3 is 15 residues long. The CDR3 coding sequence is TGTGCCAGCGGCGCGGGGGGCCCAGTTAATTCACCCCTCCACTTT. It encodes CASGAGGPVNSPLHF. Drawing the rest from reference TRBV2 and TRBJ1-6, the complete variable domain is EPEVTQTPSHQVTQMGQEVILRCVPISNHLYFYWYRQILGQKVEFLVSFYNNEISEKSEIFDDQFSVERPDGSNFTLKIRSTKLEDSAMYFCASGAGGPVNSPLHFGNGTRLTVT.